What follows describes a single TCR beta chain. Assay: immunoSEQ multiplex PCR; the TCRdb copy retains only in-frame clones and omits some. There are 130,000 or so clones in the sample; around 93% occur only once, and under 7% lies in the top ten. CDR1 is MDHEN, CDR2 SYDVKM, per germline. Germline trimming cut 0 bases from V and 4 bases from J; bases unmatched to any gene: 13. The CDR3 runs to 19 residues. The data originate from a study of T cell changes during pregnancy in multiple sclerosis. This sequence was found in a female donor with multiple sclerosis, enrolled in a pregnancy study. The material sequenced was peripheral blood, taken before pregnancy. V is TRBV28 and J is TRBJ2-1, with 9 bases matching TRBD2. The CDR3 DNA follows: TGTGCCAGCAGTTTATGGGGGCTGGGCTTTAGCGGGGGATACAATGAGCAGTTCTTC. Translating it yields CASSLWGLGFSGGYNEQFF.